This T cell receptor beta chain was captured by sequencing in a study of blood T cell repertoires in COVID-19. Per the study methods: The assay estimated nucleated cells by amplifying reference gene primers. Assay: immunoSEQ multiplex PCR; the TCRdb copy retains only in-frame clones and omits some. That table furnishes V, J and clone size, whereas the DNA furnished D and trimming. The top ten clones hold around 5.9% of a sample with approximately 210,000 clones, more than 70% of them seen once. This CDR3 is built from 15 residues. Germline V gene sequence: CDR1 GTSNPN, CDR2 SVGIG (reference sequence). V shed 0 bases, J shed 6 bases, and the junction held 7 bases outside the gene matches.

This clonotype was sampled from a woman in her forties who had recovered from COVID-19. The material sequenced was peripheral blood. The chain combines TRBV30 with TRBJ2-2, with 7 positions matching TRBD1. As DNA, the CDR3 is TGTGCCTGGAGTGTGTTGCAGGGGGTGGCCGGGGAGCTGTTTTTT. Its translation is CAWSVLQGVAGELFF.